Listed here is a single T cell receptor (beta chain). TCRdb's table, derived via immunoSEQ multiplex PCR, lists solely in-frame clones and lacks some. This repertoire shows approximately 30,000 clones, 85% to 90% found once; its top ten account for roughly 8%. This sample was taken from a study of T cell changes during pregnancy in multiple sclerosis. The germline V gene has CDR1 SNHLY and CDR2 FYNNEI. This CDR3 is 14 amino acids long. Deletions cut 3 bases from V and 1 base from J, with 8 bases between. The sequencing used CD8+ T cells from peripheral blood mononuclear cells, collected in the second trimester of pregnancy. This sequence originates from a female donor with multiple sclerosis, enrolled in a pregnancy study. The chain has TRBV2 and TRBJ2-3, with D possibly TRBD1 on 5 matching bases. The CDR3 DNA follows: TGTGCCAGCAGTGAGGGCAGGGGCACAGATACGCAGTATTTT. Translating gives CASSEGRGTDTQYF.